This T cell receptor beta chain comes out of a study of patients and donors after allogeneic stem cell transplantation. In its sample, this clonotype was seen a few times. Germline trimming cut 3 bases from V and 6 bases from J; bases unmatched to any gene: 8. The CDR3 contains 15 residues. The germline CDR1 and CDR2 sequences are SGHNT and YENEEA. TCRdb redid the calling of the RT-PCR reads with MiXCR, one entry per CDR3 protein. The sample holds 400,000 to 450,000 distinct CDR3 sequences, approximately 16% seen once. This TCR derives from a human donor who was either an allogeneic HSCT recipient or a stem cell or donor lymphocyte infusion donor (not recorded which). It is not recorded whose cells these are; they may come from a transplant donor. The genes are TRBV11-3 and TRBJ2-1; TRBD2 matches at 7 bases. The sample taken for sequencing was blood, either unsorted or a sorted T cell fraction (not recorded which). CDR3 sequence: CASSLRGRAGNEQFF. In DNA form, the CDR3 reads TGTGCCAGCAGCTTGAGAGGGAGGGCCGGCAATGAGCAGTTCTTC. Full variable domain (rest looked up from reference TRBV11-3 and TRBJ2-1): EAGVVQSPRYKIIEKKQPVAFWCNPISGHNTLYWYLQNLGQGPELLIRYENEEAVDDSQLPKDRFSAERLKGVDSTLKIQPAELGDSAVYLCASSLRGRAGNEQFFGPGTRLTVL.